The next 6 T cell receptor beta chains were all read from a single sample in a study of blood T cells in healthy people across ages. A second about 7 to 11 cycle PCR used barcoded and J-beta primers. TCRdb fed the 5' RACE reads into MiXCR, producing one record per CDR3 protein. The sample records approximately 730,000 distinct CDR3 sequences, roughly 44% being singletons. The source material was blood. These TCRs come from a woman in her sixties in good health.

This clonotype was counted between two and nine times. This chain joins TRBV9 and TRBJ2-3; unclear D gene. The CDR3 is 14 residues long. With 7 bases removed from V and 0 bases from J, the gap between germline ends came to 12 bases. Germline V CDR1 and CDR2: SGDLS, YYNGEE. The CDR3 is CASSRRPSTDTQYF. The CDR3 coding sequence is TGTGCCAGCTCGCGGAGACCTAGCACAGATACGCAGTATTTT.

The chain couples TRBV10-3 to TRBJ1-2; 9 nucleotides line up with TRBD1. Germline CDR1 is ENHRY and CDR2 is SYGVKD. The CDR3 length is 14 residues. V lost 4 bases, J lost 4 bases, and 4 bases stayed unmatched. For the CDR3, the DNA is TGTGCCATCAGTGCACCACAGGGGGCCTATGGCTACACCTTC. Translated: CAISAPQGAYGYTF.

The V and J genes are TRBV7-2 and TRBJ2-5; D possibly corresponds to TRBD2 (6 bases). Germline V gene lookup returns CDR1 SGHTA and CDR2 FQGNSA. The CDR3 length is 17 residues. V lost 5 bases and J lost 11, with 30 bases in between. The DNA of the CDR3 is TGTGCCAGCAGCACGCGACTACTAGCCCTTCCGTCTGGTGAGCAGTACTTC. As protein: CASSTRLLALPSGEQYF.

The sample holds a few counts of this clonotype. The chain couples TRBV29-1 to TRBJ2-1; D uncertain. Germline lookup yields CDR1 SQVTM and CDR2 ANQGSEA. V lost 7 bases and J lost 0, with 7 bases in between. CDR3 size: 12 residues. The CDR3 loop is CSEESSYNEQFF. For the CDR3, the DNA is TGCAGCGAGGAGAGCTCCTACAATGAGCAGTTCTTC.

This clonotype turned up a few times. The rearrangement joins TRBV7-9 to TRBJ2-5; 10 bases are shared with TRBD1. This CDR3 spans 14 amino acids. Germline trimming cut 4 bases from V and 3 bases from J; bases unmatched to any gene: 2. Germline CDR1 is SEHNR and CDR2 is FQNEAQ (reference sequence). The CDR3 DNA is TGTGCCAGCAGCTCAGGGACAGGGGAAGAGACCCAGTACTTC. Translating gives CASSSGTGEETQYF.

This chain uses TRBV11-2 with TRBJ1-2; a possible D gene is TRBD1 (5 bases). Germline V lookup: CDR1 SGHAT, CDR2 FQNNGV. The CDR3 consists of 17 residues. V was cut by 1 base and J by 4 bases, with 19 bases left in between. This chain's CDR3 is CASSLVQTRTGFYGYTF. The DNA of the CDR3 is TGTGCCAGCAGCTTAGTGCAGACTCGAACAGGATTCTATGGCTACACCTTC.